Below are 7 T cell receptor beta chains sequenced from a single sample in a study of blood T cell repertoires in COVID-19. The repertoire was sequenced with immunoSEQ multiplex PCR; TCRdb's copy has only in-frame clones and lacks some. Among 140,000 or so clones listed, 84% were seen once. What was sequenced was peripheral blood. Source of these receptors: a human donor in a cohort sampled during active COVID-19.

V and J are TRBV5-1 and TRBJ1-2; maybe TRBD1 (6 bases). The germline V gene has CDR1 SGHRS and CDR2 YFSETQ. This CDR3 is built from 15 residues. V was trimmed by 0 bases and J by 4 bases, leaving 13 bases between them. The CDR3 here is CASSLDEGGGYGYTF. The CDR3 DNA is TGCGCCAGCAGCTTGGACGAGGGAGGGGGCTATGGCTACACCTTC. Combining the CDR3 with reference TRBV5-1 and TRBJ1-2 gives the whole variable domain KAGVTQTPRYLIKTRGQQVTLSCSPISGHRSVSWYQQTPGQGLQFLFEYFSETQRNKGNFPGRFSGRQFSNSRSEMNVSTLELGDSALYLCASSLDEGGGYGYTFGSGTRLTVV.

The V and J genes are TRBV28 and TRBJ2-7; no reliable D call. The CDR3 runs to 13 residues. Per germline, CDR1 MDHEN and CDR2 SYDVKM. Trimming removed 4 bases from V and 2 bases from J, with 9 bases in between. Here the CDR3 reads CASSSRVAYEQYF. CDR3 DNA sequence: TGTGCCAGCAGTTCCCGGGTGGCCTACGAGCAGTACTTC.

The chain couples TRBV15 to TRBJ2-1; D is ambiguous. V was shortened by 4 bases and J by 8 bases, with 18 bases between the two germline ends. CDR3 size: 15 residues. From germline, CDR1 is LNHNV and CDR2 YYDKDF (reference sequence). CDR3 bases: TGTGCCACCAGCATCGTCGGAAGGATCAGGCATGAGCAGTTCTTC. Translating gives CATSIVGRIRHEQFF.

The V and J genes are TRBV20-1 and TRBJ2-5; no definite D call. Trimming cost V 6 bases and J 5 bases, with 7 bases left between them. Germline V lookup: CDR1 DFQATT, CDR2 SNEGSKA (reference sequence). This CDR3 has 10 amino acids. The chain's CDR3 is CSAFSETQYF. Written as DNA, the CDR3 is TGCAGTGCGTTTAGTGAGACCCAGTACTTC.

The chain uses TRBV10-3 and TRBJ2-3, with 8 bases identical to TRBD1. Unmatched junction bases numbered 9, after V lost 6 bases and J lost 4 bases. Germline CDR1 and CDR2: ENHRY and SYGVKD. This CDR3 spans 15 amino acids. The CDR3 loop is CAISPGTGLADTQYF. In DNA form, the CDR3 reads TGTGCCATCAGCCCTGGGACAGGACTCGCAGATACGCAGTATTTT.

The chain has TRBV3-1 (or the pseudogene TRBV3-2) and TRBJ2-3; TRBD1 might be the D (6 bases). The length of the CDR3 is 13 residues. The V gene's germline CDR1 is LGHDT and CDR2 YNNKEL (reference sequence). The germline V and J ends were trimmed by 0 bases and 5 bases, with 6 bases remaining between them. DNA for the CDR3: TGTGCCAGCAGCCAAGACAGGGGAGATACGCAGTATTTT. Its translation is CASSQDRGDTQYF.

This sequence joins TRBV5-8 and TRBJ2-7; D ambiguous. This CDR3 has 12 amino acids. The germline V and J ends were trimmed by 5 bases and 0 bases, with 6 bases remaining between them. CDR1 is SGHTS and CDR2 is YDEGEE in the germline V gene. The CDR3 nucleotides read TGTGCCAGCAGTTTTAGCTCCTACGAGCAGTACGTC. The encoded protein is CASSFSSYEQYV.